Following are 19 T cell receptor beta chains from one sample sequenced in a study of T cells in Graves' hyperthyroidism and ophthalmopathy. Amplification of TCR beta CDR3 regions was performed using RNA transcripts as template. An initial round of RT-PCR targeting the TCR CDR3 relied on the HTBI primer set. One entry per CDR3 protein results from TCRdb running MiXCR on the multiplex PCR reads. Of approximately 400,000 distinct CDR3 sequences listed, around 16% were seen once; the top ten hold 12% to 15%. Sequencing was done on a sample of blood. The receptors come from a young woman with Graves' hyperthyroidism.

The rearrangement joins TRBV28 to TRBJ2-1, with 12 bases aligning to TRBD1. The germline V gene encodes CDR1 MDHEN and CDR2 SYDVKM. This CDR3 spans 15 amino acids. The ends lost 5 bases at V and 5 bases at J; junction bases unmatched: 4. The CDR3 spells CASSDWDRGHNEQFF. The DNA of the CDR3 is TGTGCCAGCAGTGACTGGGACAGGGGGCACAATGAGCAGTTCTTC.

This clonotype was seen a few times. The CDR3 region is CSAFTGTSGYEQYF. The CDR3 DNA is TGCAGTGCTTTTACCGGGACTAGCGGTTACGAGCAGTACTTC. The chain couples TRBV20-1 to TRBJ2-7; 11 bases align to TRBD2. The ends lost 5 bases at V and 4 bases at J; junction bases unmatched: 7. CDR3 length: 14 amino acids. Germline V lookup: CDR1 DFQATT, CDR2 SNEGSKA (reference sequence).

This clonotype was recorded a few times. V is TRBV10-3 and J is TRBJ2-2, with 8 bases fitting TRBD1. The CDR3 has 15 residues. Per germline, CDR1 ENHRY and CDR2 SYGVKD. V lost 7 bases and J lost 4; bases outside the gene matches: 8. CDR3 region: CAIKRDRGATGELFF. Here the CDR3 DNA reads TGTGCCATCAAACGTGACAGGGGTGCCACCGGGGAGCTGTTTTTT.

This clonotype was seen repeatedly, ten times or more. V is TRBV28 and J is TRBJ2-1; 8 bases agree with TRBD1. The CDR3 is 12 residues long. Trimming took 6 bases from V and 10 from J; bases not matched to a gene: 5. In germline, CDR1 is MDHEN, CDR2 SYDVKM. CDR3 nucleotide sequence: TGTGCCAGCAGGACGACAGGGGACGAGCAGTTCTTC. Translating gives CASRTTGDEQFF. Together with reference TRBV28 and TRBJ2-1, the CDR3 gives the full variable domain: DVKVTQSSRYLVKRTGEKVFLECVQDMDHENMFWYRQDPGLGLRLIYFSYDVKMKEKGDIPEGYSVSREKKERFSLILESASTNQTSMYLCASRTTGDEQFFGPGTRLTVL.

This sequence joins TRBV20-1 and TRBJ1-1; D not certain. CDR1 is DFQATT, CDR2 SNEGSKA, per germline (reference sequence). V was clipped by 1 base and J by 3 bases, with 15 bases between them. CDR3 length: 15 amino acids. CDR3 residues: CSARVDLWGHTEAFF. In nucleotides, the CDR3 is TGCAGTGCTAGAGTTGATTTATGGGGTCACACTGAAGCTTTCTTT.

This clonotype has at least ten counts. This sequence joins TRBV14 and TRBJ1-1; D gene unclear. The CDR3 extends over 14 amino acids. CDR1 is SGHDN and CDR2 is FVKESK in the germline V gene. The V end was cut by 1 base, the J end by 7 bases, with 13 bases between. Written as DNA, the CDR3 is TGTGCCAGCAGCCAAGTTCAGAGGAGGCATGAAGCTTTCTTT. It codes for CASSQVQRRHEAFF.

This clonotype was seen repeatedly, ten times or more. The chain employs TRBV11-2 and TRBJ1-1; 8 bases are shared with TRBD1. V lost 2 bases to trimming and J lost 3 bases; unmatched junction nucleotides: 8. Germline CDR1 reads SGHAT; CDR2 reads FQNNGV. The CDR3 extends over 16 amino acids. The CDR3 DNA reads TGTGCCAGCAGCTTACTTGTGGACAGGGTCTACACTGAAGCTTTCTTT. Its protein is CASSLLVDRVYTEAFF.

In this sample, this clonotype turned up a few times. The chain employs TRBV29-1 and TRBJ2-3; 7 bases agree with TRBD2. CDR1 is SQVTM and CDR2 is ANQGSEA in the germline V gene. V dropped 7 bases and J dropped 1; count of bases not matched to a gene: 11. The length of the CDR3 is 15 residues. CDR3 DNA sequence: TGCAGCGCCGGGGCGGGGGTGGTGGGCACAGATACGCAGTATTTT. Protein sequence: CSAGAGVVGTDTQYF.

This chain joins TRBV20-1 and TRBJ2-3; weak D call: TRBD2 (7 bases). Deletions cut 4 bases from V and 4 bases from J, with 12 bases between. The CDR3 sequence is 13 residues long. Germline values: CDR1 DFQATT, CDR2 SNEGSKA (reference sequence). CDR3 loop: CSATPGGADTQYF. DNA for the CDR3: TGCAGTGCTACCCCGGGGGGCGCAGATACGCAGTATTTT.

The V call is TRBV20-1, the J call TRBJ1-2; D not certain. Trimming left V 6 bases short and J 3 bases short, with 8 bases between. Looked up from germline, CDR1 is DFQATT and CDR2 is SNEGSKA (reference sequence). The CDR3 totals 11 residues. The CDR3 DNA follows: TGCAGTGCGCGGGTCGACTATGGCTACACCTTC. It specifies CSARVDYGYTF.

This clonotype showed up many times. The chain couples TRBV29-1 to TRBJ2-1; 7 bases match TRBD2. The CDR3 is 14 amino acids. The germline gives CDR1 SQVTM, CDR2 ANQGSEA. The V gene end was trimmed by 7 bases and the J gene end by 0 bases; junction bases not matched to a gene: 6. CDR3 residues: CSGRLAASYNEQFF. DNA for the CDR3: TGCAGCGGTAGACTAGCTGCCTCCTACAATGAGCAGTTCTTC.

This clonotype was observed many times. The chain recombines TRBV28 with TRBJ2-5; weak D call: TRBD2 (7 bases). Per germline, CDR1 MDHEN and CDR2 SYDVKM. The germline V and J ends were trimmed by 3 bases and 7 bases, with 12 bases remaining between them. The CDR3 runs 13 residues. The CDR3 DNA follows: TGTGCCAGCAGTTTGGGGGGGCGGGGGACCCAGTACTTC. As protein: CASSLGGRGTQYF.

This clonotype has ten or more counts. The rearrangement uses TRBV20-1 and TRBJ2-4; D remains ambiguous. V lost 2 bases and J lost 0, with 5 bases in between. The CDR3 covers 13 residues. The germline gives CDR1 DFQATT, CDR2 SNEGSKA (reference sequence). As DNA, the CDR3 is TGCAGTGCTAGAAGGCCAGCCAAAAACATTCAGTACTTC. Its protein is CSARRPAKNIQYF.

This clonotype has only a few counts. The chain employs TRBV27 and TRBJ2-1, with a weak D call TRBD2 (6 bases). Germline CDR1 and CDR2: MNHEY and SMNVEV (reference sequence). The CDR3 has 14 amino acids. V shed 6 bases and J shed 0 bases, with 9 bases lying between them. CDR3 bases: TGTGCCAGCAGAGTCGGGGGCTCCTACAATGAGCAGTTCTTC. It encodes CASRVGGSYNEQFF.

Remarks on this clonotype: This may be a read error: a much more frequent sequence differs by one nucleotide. CDR3: CASSLIGGSTIYF. CDR3 in DNA: TGTGCCAGCAGCTTAATTGGCGGAAGCACCATATATTTT. This chain connects TRBV11-3 to TRBJ1-3; D remains unclear. The germline CDR1 and CDR2 sequences are SGHNT and YENEEA. CDR3 length: 13 residues.

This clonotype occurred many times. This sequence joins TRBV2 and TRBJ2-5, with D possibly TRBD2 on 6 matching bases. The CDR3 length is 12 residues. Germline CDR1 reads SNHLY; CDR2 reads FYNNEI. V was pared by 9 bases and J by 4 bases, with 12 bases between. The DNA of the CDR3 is TGTGCCAGAGACGGGGGAGCAGAGACCCAGTACTTC. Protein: CARDGGAETQYF.

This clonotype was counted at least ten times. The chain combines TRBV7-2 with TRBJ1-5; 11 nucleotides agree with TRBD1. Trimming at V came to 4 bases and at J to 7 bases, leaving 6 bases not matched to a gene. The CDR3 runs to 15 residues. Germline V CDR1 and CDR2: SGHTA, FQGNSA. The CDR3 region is CASSSRTGGMQPQHF. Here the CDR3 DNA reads TGTGCCAGCAGCTCCAGGACAGGGGGCATGCAGCCCCAGCATTTT.

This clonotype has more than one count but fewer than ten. The CDR3 loop reads CASSLTSGRVADTQYF. CDR3 DNA: TGTGCCAGCAGCCTGACTAGCGGGAGAGTAGCAGATACGCAGTATTTT. The rearrangement joins TRBV2 to TRBJ2-3, with TRBD2 matching 12 bases. There are 16 residues in the CDR3. V was pared by 6 bases and J by 4 bases, with 8 bases of the junction left unmatched. Germline CDR1 reads SNHLY; CDR2 reads FYNNEI. The full variable domain, its missing parts supplied by reference TRBV2 and TRBJ2-3, is EPEVTQTPSHQVTQMGQEVILRCVPISNHLYFYWYRQILGQKVEFLVSFYNNEISEKSEIFDDQFSVERPDGSNFTLKIRSTKLEDSAMYFCASSLTSGRVADTQYFGPGTRLTVL.

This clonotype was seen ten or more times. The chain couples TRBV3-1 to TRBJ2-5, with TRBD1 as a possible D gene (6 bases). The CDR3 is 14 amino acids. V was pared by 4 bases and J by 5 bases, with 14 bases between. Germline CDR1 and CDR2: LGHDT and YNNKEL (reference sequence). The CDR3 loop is CASSPHRDGETQYF. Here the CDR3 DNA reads TGTGCCAGCAGCCCCCACAGGGACGGGGAGACCCAGTACTTC.